The 9 T cell receptor beta chains listed next were all sequenced from one sample in a study of T cells in women clearing cervical HPV infection. Assay used: immunoSEQ multiplex PCR; TCRdb lists only in-frame clones, some missing. The table gives about 48,000 clones; the top ten clones make up around 1.5% of it. Sequenced sample: blood buffy coat. The receptors here all came from a woman aged 18 to 75 with a cervical HPV16 infection that either progressed to CIN3+ or cleared (not recorded which).

About this clone itself: Read sequence stops 3 residues before the CDR3 end, and the germline J gene provides the missing end. The chain couples TRBV5-8 to TRBJ2-7; 8 nucleotides line up with TRBD2. The CDR3 sequence is 15 residues long. J gave up 4 bases and V 0 bases, and 6 bases lay outside the gene matches. In germline, CDR1 is SGHTS, CDR2 YDEGEE. The CDR3 bases that were read are TGTGCCAGCAGCTTGGCGGGACTAGGCGCGTACGAG. Residues: CASSLAGLGAYE. The entire CDR3 protein reads CASSLAGLGAYEQYF.

Of note for this clone: The read terminates 3 residues ahead of where the CDR3 ends, so the germline J gene completes it. The chain uses TRBV20-1 and TRBJ2-7, with 10 bases lining up with TRBD1. The germline gives CDR1 DFQATT, CDR2 SNEGSKA (reference sequence). The trim removed 2 bases at V and 4 bases at J, leaving 5 bases unmatched. The CDR3 runs 14 residues. The CDR3 sequence: CSARSGTGDYEQYF. Partial CDR3 DNA: TGCAGTGCTAGATCCGGGACAGGGGATTACGAG.

Concerning this clone: The missing CDR3 end, 3 residues past where the read stops, is filled in from the germline J gene. This same CDR3 is encoded by further DNA sequences in the sample. V is TRBV7-9 and J is TRBJ2-6, with D possibly being TRBD1 (6 bases). Trimming removed 5 bases at V and 0 bases at J, with 8 bases between. Per germline, CDR1 SEHNR and CDR2 FQNEAQ (reference sequence). The CDR3 totals 15 residues. CDR3 DNA (partial): TGTGCCAGCAGCACACAGGGCTCTGGGGCCAACGTC. This translates into CASSTQGSGANV. In full, the CDR3 is CASSTQGSGANVLTF.

Turning to this clone: Read coverage stops 3 residues before the CDR3 terminus; the germline J gene supplies the remainder. The V gene is TRBV19, the J gene TRBJ2-3; D is perhaps TRBD2 (6 bases). The CDR3 sequence is 14 residues long. Germline-derived CDR1 and CDR2 are LNHDA and SQIVND (reference sequence). Trimming pared 10 bases from V and 6 bases from J, leaving 20 bases between. Partial CDR3 DNA: TGTGCCACCCGGTCGCGCGGGGCCGCGGATACG. Translated, it gives CATRSRGAADT. The complete CDR3 reads CATRSRGAADTQYF.

Comments on this clone: The read terminates 3 residues ahead of where the CDR3 ends, so the germline J gene completes it. J is TRBJ2-5 and V is TRBV20-1; 11 bases line up with TRBD2. The CDR3 covers 15 residues. V lost 8 bases, J lost 4 bases, and 12 bases stayed unmatched. CDR1 is DFQATT and CDR2 is SNEGSKA in the germline V gene (reference sequence). CDR3 sequence: CSRGIAGGQVETQYF. The sequenced CDR3 bases are TGCAGTAGGGGAATAGCGGGAGGGCAGGTAGAGACC.

Details on this clone: With the read ending 3 residues before the CDR3 end, the germline J gene is used to fill in that end. J is TRBJ1-6 and V is TRBV30; no firm D call. The CDR3 spans 15 residues. CDR1 is GTSNPN and CDR2 is SVGIG in the germline V gene (reference sequence). V lost 1 base to trimming and J lost 0 bases, with 7 bases between them. The sequenced CDR3 bases are TGTGCCTGGAGTGCCAGGAGCTCCTATAATTCACCC. It codes for CAWSARSSYNSP. Given in full, the CDR3 is CAWSARSSYNSPLHF.

Comments on this clone: The read ends 3 residues before the CDR3 terminus; that terminus is restored from the germline J gene. The chain uses TRBV5-1 and TRBJ1-1, with D possibly matching TRBD1 (6 bases). Trimming pared 4 bases from V and 3 bases from J, leaving 13 bases between. The CDR3 contains 14 residues. Germline V gene sequence: CDR1 SGHRS, CDR2 YFSETQ. The CDR3 spells CASSRGGRDTEAFF. The DNA read from the CDR3 is TGCGCCAGCAGCCGGGGGGGGCGTGACACTGAA.

In regard to this clone: Coverage ceases 3 residues before the CDR3 finishes, and the germline J gene fills in the end. The V gene is TRBV19, the J gene TRBJ2-2, with 10 bases fitting TRBD1. Germline CDR1 and CDR2: LNHDA and SQIVND (reference sequence). CDR3 length equals 16 residues. V gave up 4 bases and J gave up 6 bases; unmatched junction bases: 8. The CDR3 loop reads CASSTGQGIGAGELFF. The sequenced part of the CDR3 DNA is TGTGCCAGTAGTACGGGACAGGGGATAGGAGCCGGGGAG.

To note about this clone: Sequencing ends 3 residues short of the CDR3 end; the germline J gene provides the rest. The genes are TRBV20-1 and TRBJ1-5; 7 bases are shared with TRBD1. There are 17 residues in the CDR3. The germline V gene has CDR1 DFQATT and CDR2 SNEGSKA (reference sequence). V shed 5 bases and J 0 bases; nucleotides not matched to a gene: 13. CDR3 loop: CSAPRPPGTASNQPQHF. Partial CDR3 DNA: TGCAGTGCTCCTCGACCCCCCGGGACAGCTAGCAATCAGCCC.